The present T cell receptor beta chain was sequenced within a study of cytomegalovirus exposure and HLA in healthy donors. The PCR used 60 Vbeta and 13 Jbeta primers. The protocol was immunoSEQ multiplex PCR, while the TCRdb copy is restricted to in-frame clones and leaves out a portion. There are some 140,000 clones in the sample; roughly three quarters occur only once, and more than 3% lies in the top ten. This clone has more than one count but fewer than ten. The ends lost 2 bases at V and 8 bases at J; junction bases unmatched: 5. The CDR3 length is 14 residues. J is TRBJ1-4 and V is TRBV5-3; TRBD1 agrees at 8 bases. TRBV5-3 is filed as an ORF, its function uncertain. The receptor was derived from a female donor in good health and CMV-seronegative. Sequenced: PBMCs. The CDR3 protein is CARSFDRGEEKLFF. In DNA, the CDR3 is TGTGCCAGAAGCTTCGACAGGGGAGAGGAAAAACTGTTTTTT.